These 7 T cell receptor beta chains share one sample of origin, sequenced in a study of shared clonotypes between healthy human individuals. Repertoires were generated with immunoSEQ multiplex PCR, while TCRdb's copy carries only in-frame clones and drops some. This table holds 2 million to 3 million clones, under 95% found once. The sample was naive CD4+ T cells from PBMCs. Subset given: CD45RA+ positively selected. All receptors come from a man aged 18 to 29 in good health. Some clones in this sample may be carry-over from other donors' samples.

This rearrangement joins TRBV28 to TRBJ1-5; 10 bases are a match to TRBD1. The CDR3 extends over 16 amino acids. Germline trimming cut 5 bases from V and 6 bases from J; bases unmatched to any gene: 10. CDR1 is MDHEN and CDR2 is SYDVKM in the germline V gene. CDR3 DNA sequence: TGTGCCAGCAGTCCAGACAGGGGGCGCTCAATTCAGCCCCAGCATTTT. It yields the protein CASSPDRGRSIQPQHF.

The chain joins TRBV4-3 to TRBJ2-7; no clear D. The V gene lost 0 bases and the J gene lost 0 bases, with 12 bases spanning the gap. This CDR3 has 16 residues. Germline V lookup: CDR1 LGHNA, CDR2 YSLEER. The CDR3 bases are TGCGCCAGCAGCCAAGAATACTCTATCCACTCCTACGAGCAGTACTTC. Encoded protein: CASSQEYSIHSYEQYF.

The V call is TRBV6-1, the J call TRBJ1-5, with D unclear. This CDR3 has 15 amino acids. Trimming stripped 0 bases from V and 7 bases from J, with 13 bases between. The germline CDR1 and CDR2 sequences are MNHNS and SASEGT. CDR3 nucleotide sequence: TGTGCCAGCAGTGAAGCTGGGGTAATCCTGCAGCCCCAGCATTTT. This encodes CASSEAGVILQPQHF.

This sequence joins TRBV6-5 and TRBJ2-5; D unclear. The J call may be faulty, since TRBJ2-7 better matches the DNA end. Germline lookup yields CDR1 MNHEY and CDR2 SVGAGI. This CDR3 contains 12 residues. CDR3 amino acids: CASSQGSYEQYF. In nucleotides, the CDR3 is TGTGCCAGCAGTCAAGGATCCTACGAGCAGTACTTC.

This chain connects TRBV28 to TRBJ1-2, with a weak D call TRBD1 (6 bases). V was trimmed by 4 bases and J by 4 bases, leaving 10 bases between them. The CDR3 runs 13 residues. Germline V gives CDR1 MDHEN, CDR2 SYDVKM. In DNA form, the CDR3 reads TGTGCCAGCAGTTCTCAGGGGACCTATGGCTACACCTTC. Protein: CASSSQGTYGYTF.

Written as DNA, the CDR3 is TGCAGCGTTGAAGACGCGGGGGACAGGGGGTACCAAGAGACCCAGTACTTC. Protein: CSVEDAGDRGYQETQYF. J is TRBJ2-5 and V is TRBV29-1, with TRBD1 identical over 11 bases. Germline assignment: CDR1 SQVTM and CDR2 ANQGSEA. The CDR3 covers 17 residues. V trimming: 0 bases; J trimming: 0 bases; junction bases outside the gene matches: 6.

V usage is TRBV11-2 and J usage is TRBJ2-4, with a weak D call TRBD2 (5 bases). Germline lookup yields CDR1 SGHAT and CDR2 FQNNGV. The ends were cut back, 5 bases at V and 0 bases at J, with 20 bases in the middle. The CDR3 runs to 18 residues. The DNA of the CDR3 is TGTGCCAGCAGCGAACCTATTTGGCGCGGAGGAGCCAAAAACATTCAGTACTTC. It translates to CASSEPIWRGGAKNIQYF.